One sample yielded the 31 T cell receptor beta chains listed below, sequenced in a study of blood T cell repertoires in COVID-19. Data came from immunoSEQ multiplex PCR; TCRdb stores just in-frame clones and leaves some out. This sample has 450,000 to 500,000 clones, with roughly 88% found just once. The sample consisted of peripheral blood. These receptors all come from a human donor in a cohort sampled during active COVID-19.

The CDR3 is CASSLFGTGGANTQYF. The CDR3 DNA is TGTGCCAGCAGTTTATTTGGAACAGGGGGCGCAAATACGCAGTATTTT. This sequence joins TRBV28 and TRBJ2-3; TRBD1 agrees at 9 bases. CDR1 MDHEN and CDR2 SYDVKM come from the germline V gene. The CDR3 spans 16 residues. The V segment lost 1 base and the J segment 7 bases; nucleotides outside the gene matches: 9.

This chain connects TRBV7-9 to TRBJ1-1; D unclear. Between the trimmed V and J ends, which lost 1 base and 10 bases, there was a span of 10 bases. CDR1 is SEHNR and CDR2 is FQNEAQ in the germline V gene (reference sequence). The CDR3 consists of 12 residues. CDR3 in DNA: TGTGCCAGCAGCTTAGACACATTTCGAGCTTTCTTT. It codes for CASSLDTFRAFF.

CDR3 residues: CASRLAGGRRDTQYF. The CDR3 DNA reads TGTGCCAGCAGACTAGCGGGAGGGAGGCGGGATACGCAGTATTTT. V gene TRBV6-5 combines with J gene TRBJ2-3; TRBD2 matches at 13 bases. Germline CDR1 and CDR2: MNHEY and SVGAGI. The CDR3 covers 15 residues. Trimming removed 6 bases from V and 6 bases from J; junction bases left unmatched: 6.

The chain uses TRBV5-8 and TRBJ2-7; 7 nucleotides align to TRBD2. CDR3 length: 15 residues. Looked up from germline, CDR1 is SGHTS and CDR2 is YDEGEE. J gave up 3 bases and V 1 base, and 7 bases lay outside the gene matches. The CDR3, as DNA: TGTGCCAGCAGCTTGTCGCCTAGCGGAATCTACGAGCAGTACTTC. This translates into CASSLSPSGIYEQYF.

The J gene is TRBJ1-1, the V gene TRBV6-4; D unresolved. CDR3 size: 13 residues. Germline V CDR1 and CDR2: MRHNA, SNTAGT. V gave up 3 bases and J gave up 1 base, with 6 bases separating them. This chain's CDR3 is CASSEQPNTEAFF. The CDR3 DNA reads TGTGCCAGCAGTGAACAACCGAACACTGAAGCTTTCTTT.

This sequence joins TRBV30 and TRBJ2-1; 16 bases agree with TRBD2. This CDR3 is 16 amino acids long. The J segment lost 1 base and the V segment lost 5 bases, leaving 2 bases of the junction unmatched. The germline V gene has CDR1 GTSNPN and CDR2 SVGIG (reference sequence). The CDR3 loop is CAWLGLAGGSYNEQFF. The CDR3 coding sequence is TGTGCCTGGTTGGGACTAGCGGGAGGGTCCTACAATGAGCAGTTCTTC.

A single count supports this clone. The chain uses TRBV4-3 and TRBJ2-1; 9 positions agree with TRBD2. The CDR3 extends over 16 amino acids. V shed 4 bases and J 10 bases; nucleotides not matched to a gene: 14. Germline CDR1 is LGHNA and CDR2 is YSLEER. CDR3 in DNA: TGCGCCAGCAGCCGGAAGTTGGCGGGAGGGTCGGGGGAGCAGTTCTTC. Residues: CASSRKLAGGSGEQFF.

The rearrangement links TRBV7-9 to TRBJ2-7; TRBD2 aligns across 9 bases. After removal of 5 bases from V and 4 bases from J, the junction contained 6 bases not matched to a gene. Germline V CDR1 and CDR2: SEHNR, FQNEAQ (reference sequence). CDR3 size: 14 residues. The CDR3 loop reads CASSAPGLAYEQYF. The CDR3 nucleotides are TGTGCCAGCAGCGCACCGGGACTAGCATACGAGCAGTACTTC. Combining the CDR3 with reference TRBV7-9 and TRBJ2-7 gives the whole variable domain DTGVSQNPRHKITKRGQNVTFRCDPISEHNRLYWYRQTLGQGPEFLTYFQNEAQLEKSRLLSDRFSAERPKGSFSTLEIQRTEQGDSAMYLCASSAPGLAYEQYFGPGTRLTVT.

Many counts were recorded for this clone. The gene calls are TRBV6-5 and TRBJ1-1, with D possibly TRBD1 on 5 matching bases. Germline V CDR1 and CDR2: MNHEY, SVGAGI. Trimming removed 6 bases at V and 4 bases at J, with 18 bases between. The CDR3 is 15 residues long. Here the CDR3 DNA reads TGTGCCAGCAGGCCTACGGGGGAAGGGTCCACTGAAGCTTTCTTT. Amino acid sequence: CASRPTGEGSTEAFF.

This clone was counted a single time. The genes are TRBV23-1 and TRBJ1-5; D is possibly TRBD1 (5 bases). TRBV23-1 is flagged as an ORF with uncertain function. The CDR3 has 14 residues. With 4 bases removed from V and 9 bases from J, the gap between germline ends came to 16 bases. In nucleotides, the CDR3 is TGCGCCAGCAGTCTCCGGCAGGGATTGGGGCCCCAGCATTTT. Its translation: CASSLRQGLGPQHF.

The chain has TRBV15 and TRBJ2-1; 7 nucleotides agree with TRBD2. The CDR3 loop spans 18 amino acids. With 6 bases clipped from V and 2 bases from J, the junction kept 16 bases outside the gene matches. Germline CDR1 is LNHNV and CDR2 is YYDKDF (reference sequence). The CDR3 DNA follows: TGTGCCACCAGGACGGGGGGACTCCCGAGGACTCCCTACAATGAGCAGTTCTTC. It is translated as CATRTGGLPRTPYNEQFF.

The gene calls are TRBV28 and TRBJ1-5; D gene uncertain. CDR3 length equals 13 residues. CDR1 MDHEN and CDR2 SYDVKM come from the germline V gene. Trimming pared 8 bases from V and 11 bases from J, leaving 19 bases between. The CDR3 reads CASFTGSRLTQHF. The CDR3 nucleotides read TGTGCCAGCTTTACGGGGTCAAGGTTGACCCAGCATTTT.

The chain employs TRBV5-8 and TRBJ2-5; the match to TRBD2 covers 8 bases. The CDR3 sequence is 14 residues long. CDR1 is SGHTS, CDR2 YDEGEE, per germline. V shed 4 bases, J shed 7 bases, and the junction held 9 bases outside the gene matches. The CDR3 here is CASSPKEREWTQYF. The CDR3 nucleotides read TGTGCCAGCAGCCCTAAGGAGCGGGAGTGGACCCAGTACTTC.

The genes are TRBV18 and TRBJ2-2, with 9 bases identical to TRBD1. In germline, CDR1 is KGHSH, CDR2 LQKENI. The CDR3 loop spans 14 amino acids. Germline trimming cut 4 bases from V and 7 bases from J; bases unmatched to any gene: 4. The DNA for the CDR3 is TGTGCCAGCTCACTGGGACAGGGCAGCGGGGAGCTGTTTTTT. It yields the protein CASSLGQGSGELFF.

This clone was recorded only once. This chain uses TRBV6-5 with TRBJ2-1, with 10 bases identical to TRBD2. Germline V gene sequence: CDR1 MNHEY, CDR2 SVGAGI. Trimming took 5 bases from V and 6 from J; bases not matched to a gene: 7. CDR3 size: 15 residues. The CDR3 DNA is TGTGCCAGCAGTCCTAGCGGGAGCCAACCCAATGAGCAGTTCTTC. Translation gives CASSPSGSQPNEQFF.

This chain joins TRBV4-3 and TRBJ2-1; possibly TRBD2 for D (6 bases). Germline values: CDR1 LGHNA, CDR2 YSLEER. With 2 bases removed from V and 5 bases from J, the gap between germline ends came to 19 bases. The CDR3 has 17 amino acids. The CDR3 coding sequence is TGCGCCAGCAGCCAATTTCCCGGACTACAAAGAGACAATGAGCAGTTCTTC. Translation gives CASSQFPGLQRDNEQFF.

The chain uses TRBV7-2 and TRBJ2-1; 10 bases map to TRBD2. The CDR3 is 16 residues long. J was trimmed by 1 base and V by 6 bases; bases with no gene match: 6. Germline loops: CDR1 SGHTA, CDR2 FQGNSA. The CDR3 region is CASRSLAGDSYNEQFF. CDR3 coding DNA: TGTGCCAGCAGGTCTCTAGCGGGAGATTCCTACAATGAGCAGTTCTTC.

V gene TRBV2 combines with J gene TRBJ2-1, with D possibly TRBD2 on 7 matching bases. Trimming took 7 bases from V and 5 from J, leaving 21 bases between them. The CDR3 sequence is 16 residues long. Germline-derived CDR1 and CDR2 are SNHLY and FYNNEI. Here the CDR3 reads CASNPRGARANNEQFF. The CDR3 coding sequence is TGTGCCAGCAACCCCCGGGGGGCGCGGGCGAACAATGAGCAGTTCTTC.

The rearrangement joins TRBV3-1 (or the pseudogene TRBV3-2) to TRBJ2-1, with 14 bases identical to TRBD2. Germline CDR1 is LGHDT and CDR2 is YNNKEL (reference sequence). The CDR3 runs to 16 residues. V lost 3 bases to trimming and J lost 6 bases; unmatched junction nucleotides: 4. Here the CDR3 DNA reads TGTGCCAGCAGCCAGGGACTAGCGGGAGCCCTCAATGAGCAGTTCTTC. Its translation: CASSQGLAGALNEQFF.

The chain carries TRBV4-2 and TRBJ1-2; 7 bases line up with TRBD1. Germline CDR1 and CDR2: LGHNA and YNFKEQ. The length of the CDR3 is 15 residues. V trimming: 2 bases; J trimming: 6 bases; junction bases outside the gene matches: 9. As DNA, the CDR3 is TGTGCCAGCAGCCAACCTGACAGGGACCGCGATGGCTACACCTTC. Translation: CASSQPDRDRDGYTF.

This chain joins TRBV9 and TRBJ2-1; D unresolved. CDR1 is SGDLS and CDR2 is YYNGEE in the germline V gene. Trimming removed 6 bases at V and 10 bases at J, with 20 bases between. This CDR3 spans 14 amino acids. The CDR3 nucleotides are TGTGCCAGCACCGAAAATATCAACAATATGGAGCAGTTCTTC. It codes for CASTENINNMEQFF.

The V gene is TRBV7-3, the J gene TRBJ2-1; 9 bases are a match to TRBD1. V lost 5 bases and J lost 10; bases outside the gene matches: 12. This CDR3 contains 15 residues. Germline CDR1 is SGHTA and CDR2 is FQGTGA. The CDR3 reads CASSASGTGRGEQFF. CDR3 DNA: TGTGCCAGCAGCGCGTCCGGGACAGGGAGGGGAGAGCAGTTCTTC.

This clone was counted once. The CDR3 region is CASSLMGTSYEQYF. The DNA for the CDR3 is TGTGCCAGCAGCTTAATGGGGACAAGTTACGAGCAGTACTTC. The rearrangement uses TRBV7-3 and TRBJ2-7, with D maybe TRBD1 (6 bases). Germline V lookup: CDR1 SGHTA, CDR2 FQGTGA. Trimming took 1 base from V and 4 from J, leaving 11 bases between them. This CDR3 spans 14 amino acids. Complete variable domain (other parts from reference TRBV7-3 and TRBJ2-7): GAGVSQTPSNKVTEKGKYVELRCDPISGHTALYWYRQSLGQGPEFLIYFQGTGAADDSGLPNDRFFAVRPEGSVSTLKIQRTERGDSAVYLCASSLMGTSYEQYFGPGTRLTVT.

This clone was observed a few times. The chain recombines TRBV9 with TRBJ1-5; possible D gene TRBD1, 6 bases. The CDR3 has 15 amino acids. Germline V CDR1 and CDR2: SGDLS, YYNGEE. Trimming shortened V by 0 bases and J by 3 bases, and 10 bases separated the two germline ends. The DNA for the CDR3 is TGTGCCAGCAGCGTAGGGGGGGGCTTCAATCAGCCCCAGCATTTT. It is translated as CASSVGGGFNQPQHF. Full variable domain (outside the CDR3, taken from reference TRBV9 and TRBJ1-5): DSGVTQTPKHLITATGQRVTLRCSPRSGDLSVYWYQQSLDQGLQFLIQYYNGEERAKGNILERFSAQQFPDLHSELNLSSLELGDSALYFCASSVGGGFNQPQHFGDGTRLSIL.

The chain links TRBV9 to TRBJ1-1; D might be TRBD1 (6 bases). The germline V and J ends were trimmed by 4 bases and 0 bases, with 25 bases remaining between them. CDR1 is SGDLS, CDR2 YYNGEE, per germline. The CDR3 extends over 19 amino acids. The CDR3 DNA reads TGTGCCAGCAGCCCCCGTAGCCTCCTACCGGGACATATGAACACTGAAGCTTTCTTT. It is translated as CASSPRSLLPGHMNTEAFF.

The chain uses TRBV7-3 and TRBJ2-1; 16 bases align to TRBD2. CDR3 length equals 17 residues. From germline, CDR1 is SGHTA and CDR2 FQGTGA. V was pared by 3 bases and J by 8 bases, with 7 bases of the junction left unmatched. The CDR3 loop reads CASSLGTSGRASDEQFF. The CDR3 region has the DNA TGTGCCAGCAGCTTGGGGACTAGCGGGAGGGCCTCGGATGAGCAGTTCTTC.

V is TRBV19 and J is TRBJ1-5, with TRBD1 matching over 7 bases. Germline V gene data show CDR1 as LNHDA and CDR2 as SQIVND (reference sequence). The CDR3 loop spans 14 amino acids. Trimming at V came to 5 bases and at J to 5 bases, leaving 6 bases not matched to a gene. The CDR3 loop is CASSANRGDQPQHF. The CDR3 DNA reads TGTGCCAGTAGTGCGAACAGGGGTGATCAGCCCCAGCATTTT.

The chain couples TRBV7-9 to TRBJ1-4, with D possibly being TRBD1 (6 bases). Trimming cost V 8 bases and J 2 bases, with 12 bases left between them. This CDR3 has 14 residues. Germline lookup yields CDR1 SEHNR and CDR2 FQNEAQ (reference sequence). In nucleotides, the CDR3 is TGTGCCAGCGGTGCGGGGGCGACTAATGAAAAACTGTTTTTT. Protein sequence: CASGAGATNEKLFF. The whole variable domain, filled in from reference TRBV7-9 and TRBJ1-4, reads DTGVSQNPRHKITKRGQNVTFRCDPISEHNRLYWYRQTLGQGPEFLTYFQNEAQLEKSRLLSDRFSAERPKGSFSTLEIQRTEQGDSAMYLCASGAGATNEKLFFGSGTQLSVL.

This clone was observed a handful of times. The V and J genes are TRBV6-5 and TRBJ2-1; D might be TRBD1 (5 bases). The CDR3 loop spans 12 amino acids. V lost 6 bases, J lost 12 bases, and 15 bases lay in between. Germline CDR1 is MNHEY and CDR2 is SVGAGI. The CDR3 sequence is CASRSPAGPQFF. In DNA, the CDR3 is TGTGCCAGCAGGTCCCCCGCAGGGCCGCAGTTCTTC.

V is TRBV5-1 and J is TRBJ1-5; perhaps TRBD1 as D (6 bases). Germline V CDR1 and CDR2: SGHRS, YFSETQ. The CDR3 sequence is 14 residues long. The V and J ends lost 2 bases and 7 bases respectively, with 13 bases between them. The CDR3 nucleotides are TGCGCCAGCAGCTTACAGGGAAACGGCCAGCCCCAGCATTTT. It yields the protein CASSLQGNGQPQHF.

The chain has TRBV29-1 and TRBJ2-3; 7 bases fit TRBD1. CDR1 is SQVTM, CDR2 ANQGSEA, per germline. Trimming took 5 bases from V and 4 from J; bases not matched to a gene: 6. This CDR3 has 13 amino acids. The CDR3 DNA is TGCAGCGTTAAGGTACAGGGGCCAGATACGCAGTATTTT. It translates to CSVKVQGPDTQYF.